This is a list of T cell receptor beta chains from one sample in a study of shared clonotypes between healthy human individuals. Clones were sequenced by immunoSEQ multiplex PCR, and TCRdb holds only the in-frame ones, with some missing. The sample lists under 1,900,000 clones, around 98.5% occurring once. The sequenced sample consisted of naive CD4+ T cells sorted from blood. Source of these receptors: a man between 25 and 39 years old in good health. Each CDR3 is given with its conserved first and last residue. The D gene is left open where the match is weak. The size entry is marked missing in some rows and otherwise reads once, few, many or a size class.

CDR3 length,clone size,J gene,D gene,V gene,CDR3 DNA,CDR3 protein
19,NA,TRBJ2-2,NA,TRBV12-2,TGTGCAAGTCGCTTAATTTGGGGTCTAGCGGACCTTTGTGGCGGGGAGCTGTTTTTT,CASRLIWGLADLCGGELFF
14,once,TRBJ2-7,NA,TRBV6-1,TGTGCCAGCAGTCTGGACAGTAAAACCTACGAGCAGTACTTC,CASSLDSKTYEQYF
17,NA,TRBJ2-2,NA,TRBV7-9,TGTGCCAGCAGCTTAGAAGAGGGTATACGGTTGGACGGGGAGCTGTTTTTT,CASSLEEGIRLDGELFF
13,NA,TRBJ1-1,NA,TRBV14,TGTGCCAGCAGCCTACAGGGAGTCACTGAAGCTTTCTTT,CASSLQGVTEAFF
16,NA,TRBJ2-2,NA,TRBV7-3,TGTGCCAGCAGCCAGAGGGGGTTCGCGAACACCGGGGAGCTGTTTTTT,CASSQRGFANTGELFF
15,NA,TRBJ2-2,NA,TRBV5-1,TGCGCCAGCAGATCTGCTAGCGCGCTCACCGGGGAGCTGTTTTTT,CASRSASALTGELFF
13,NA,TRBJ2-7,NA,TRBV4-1,TGCGCCAGCAGCCAAGTGGGCGCCTACGAGCAGTACTTC,CASSQVGAYEQYF
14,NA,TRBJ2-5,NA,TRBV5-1,TGCGCCAGCAGCGTGGGCACCCTCGGGGAGACCCAGTACTTC,CASSVGTLGETQYF
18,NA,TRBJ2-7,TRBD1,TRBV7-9,TGTGCCAGCAGCTTAGTAGTTGGGACAGCAACGGGCTCTCGCGAGCAGTACTTC,CASSLVVGTATGSREQYF
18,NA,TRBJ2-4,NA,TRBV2,TGTGCCAGCAGTGAAGCGGCTGTTGGCGGGACGACCAAAAACATTCAGTACTTC,CASSEAAVGGTTKNIQYF
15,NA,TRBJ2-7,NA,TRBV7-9,TGTGCCAGCAGCTTGGGTAGACAGAGCTTCTACGAGCAGTACTTC,CASSLGRQSFYEQYF
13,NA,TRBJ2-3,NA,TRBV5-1,TGCGCCAGCAGGTCGTCTAGCACAGATACGCAGTATTTT,CASRSSSTDTQYF
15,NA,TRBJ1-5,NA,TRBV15,TGTGCCACCAGCAGAGATGGGAGGGTCATTCAGCCCCAGCATTTT,CATSRDGRVIQPQHF
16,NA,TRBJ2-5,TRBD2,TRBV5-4,TGTGCCAGCAGCCCAGGGACTAGCGGGAGATTAGAGACCCAGTACTTC,CASSPGTSGRLETQYF
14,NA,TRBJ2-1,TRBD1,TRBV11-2,TGTGCCAGCAGCACCGGACAGGGAATCAATGAGCAGTTCTTC,CASSTGQGINEQFF
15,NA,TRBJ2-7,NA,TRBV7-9,TGTGCCAGCAGCTTAGCTGGACAGATTAGAGGGGAGCAGTACTTC,CASSLAGQIRGEQYF
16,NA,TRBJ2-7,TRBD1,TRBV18,TGTGCCAGCTCAGCCGGGACAGGGGGCACAACCTACGAGCAGTACTTC,CASSAGTGGTTYEQYF
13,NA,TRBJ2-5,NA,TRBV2,TGTGCCAGCAGTCAGGACATTGAAGAGACCCAGTACTTC,CASSQDIEETQYF
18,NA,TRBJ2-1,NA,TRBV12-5,TGTGCTAGTGGTTTCGGCACTTTCAGGGTGAGAACCTACAATGAGCAGTTCTTC,CASGFGTFRVRTYNEQFF
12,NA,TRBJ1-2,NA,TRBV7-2,TGTGCCAGCAGCTTAGTGGGGTACAGCTACACCTTC,CASSLVGYSYTF
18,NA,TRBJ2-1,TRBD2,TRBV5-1,TGCGCCAGCAGCTTGGAAAGTCAAGGACTAGCTTACTACAATGAGCAGTTCTTC,CASSLESQGLAYYNEQFF
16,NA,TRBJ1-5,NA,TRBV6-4,TGTGCCAGCAGTGACTCGACCGTTGGGAGCAATCAGCCCCAGCATTTT,CASSDSTVGSNQPQHF
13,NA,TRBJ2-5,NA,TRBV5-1,TGCGCCAGCAGCTTGGGAGACCAAGAGACCCAGTACTTC,CASSLGDQETQYF
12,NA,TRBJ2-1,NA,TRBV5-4,TGTGCCAGCAGCTTGGCTAAGGGTGAGCAGTTCTTC,CASSLAKGEQFF
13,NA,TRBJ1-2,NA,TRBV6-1,TGTGCCAGCAGTGAGGTAGGGGGGGATGGCTACACCTTC,CASSEVGGDGYTF
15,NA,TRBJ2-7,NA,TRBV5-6,TGTGCCAGCAGCTTGTACGCAGGTCTTGTCTACGAGCAGTACTTC,CASSLYAGLVYEQYF
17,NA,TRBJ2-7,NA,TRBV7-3,TGTGCCAGCAGCTTAAAAAACGTGGGAGGCGGTTGGTACGAGCAGTACTTC,CASSLKNVGGGWYEQYF
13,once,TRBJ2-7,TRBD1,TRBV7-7,TGTGCCAGCAGCTTGACGGGACAGGGTGAGCAGTACTTC,CASSLTGQGEQYF
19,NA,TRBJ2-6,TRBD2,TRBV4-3,TGCGCCAGCAGCCAAGCCCCACTAGCGGGAGCTTCTGGGGCCAACGTCCTGACTTTC,CASSQAPLAGASGANVLTF
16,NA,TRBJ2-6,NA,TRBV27,TGTGCCAGCAGTCCTCTTTTGGGGTCTGGGGCCAACGTCCTGACTTTC,CASSPLLGSGANVLTF
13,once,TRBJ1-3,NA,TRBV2,TGTGCCAGCAGGGGGGACACGGGAAACACCATATATTTT,CASRGDTGNTIYF
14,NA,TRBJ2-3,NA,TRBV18,TGTGCCAGCTCACCCCGGTTAGGATTGGATACGCAGTATTTT,CASSPRLGLDTQYF
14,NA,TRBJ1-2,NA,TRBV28,TGTGCCAGCAGTTTATCCAGGGACCTCTATGGCTACACCTTC,CASSLSRDLYGYTF
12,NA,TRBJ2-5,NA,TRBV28,TGTGCCAGCACTACACTACAAGAGACCCAGTACTTC,CASTTLQETQYF
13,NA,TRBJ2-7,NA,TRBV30,TGTGCCTGGAGTGTACGGATTCCCTACGAGCAGTACTTC,CAWSVRIPYEQYF
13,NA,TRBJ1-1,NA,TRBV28,TGTGCCAGCATCCAGGACCTAGACACTGAAGCTTTCTTT,CASIQDLDTEAFF
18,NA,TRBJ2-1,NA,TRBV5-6,TGTGCCAGCAGCTTAGGACCCCCTAGCCCCTCTTCCTACAATGAGCAGTTCTTC,CASSLGPPSPSSYNEQFF
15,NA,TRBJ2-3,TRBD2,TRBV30,TGTGCCTGGACTAGCGGGAGGGCCCGCACAGATACGCAGTATTTT,CAWTSGRARTDTQYF
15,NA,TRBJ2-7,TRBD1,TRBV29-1,TGCAGCGTTGGGGGACAGGGGGTTTTTCAATACGAGCAGTACTTC,CSVGGQGVFQYEQYF
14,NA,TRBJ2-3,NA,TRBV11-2,TGTGCCAGCAGCTTCGGATGGCTAGCGGATACGCAGTATTTT,CASSFGWLADTQYF
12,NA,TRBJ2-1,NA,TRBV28,TGTGCCAGCAGTCCAGGGTTCGGTGAGCAGTTCTTC,CASSPGFGEQFF
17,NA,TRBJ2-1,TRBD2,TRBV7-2,TGTGCCAGCAGCTTAGCGGGAGGGACTAGCGGCATAGTTGAGCAGTTCTTC,CASSLAGGTSGIVEQFF
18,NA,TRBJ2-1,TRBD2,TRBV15,TGTGCCACCAGCAGAGATGGGGGGAGGGGCTCTATCGGCAATGAGCAGTTCTTC,CATSRDGGRGSIGNEQFF
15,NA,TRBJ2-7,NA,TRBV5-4,TGTGCCAGCAGCAATACGGGCGGGGCTGCCTACGAGCAGTACTTC,CASSNTGGAAYEQYF
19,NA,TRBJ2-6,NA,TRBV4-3,TGCGCCAGCAGCCACCCTCTCGGGGGTAGGGGATCTGGGGCCAACGTCCTGACTTTC,CASSHPLGGRGSGANVLTF
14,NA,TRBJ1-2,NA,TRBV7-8,TGTGCCAGCAGCCATCGCGGACAGTTCTATGGCTACACCTTC,CASSHRGQFYGYTF
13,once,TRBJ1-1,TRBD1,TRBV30,TGTGCCTGGAGTAAACAGGGGGGCACTGAAGCTTTCTTT,CAWSKQGGTEAFF
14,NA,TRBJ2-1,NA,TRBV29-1,TGCAGCGCTGAAGGTGGGAAGGTCGCCTTTAAGCAGTTCTTC,CSAEGGKVAFKQFF
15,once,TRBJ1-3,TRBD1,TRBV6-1,TGTGCCAGCAGTGAGGGACAGCTCTCTGGAAACACCATATATTTT,CASSEGQLSGNTIYF
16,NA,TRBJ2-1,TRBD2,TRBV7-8,TGTGCCAGCAGCCCACCGGGACTAGCGGGCCTTGGGGTGCAGTTCTTC,CASSPPGLAGLGVQFF
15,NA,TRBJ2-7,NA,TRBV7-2,TGTGCCAGCAGCTTAGTTGGTCAGGGGTCCTACGAGCAGTACTTC,CASSLVGQGSYEQYF
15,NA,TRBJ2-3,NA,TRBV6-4,TGTGCCAGCAGTGACTCGGGGGGAGTGACAGATACGCAGTATTTT,CASSDSGGVTDTQYF
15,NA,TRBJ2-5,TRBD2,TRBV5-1,TGCGCCAGCAGCCTCAGACTAGCGGAAAAAGAGACCCAGTACTTC,CASSLRLAEKETQYF
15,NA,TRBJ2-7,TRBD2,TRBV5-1,TGCGCCAGCAGCTTGGAACTTCGGGGGAGGGACGAGCAGTACTTC,CASSLELRGRDEQYF
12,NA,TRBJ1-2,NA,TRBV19,TGTGCGAGCGGCCGTGGCGGCTATGGCTACACCTTC,CASGRGGYGYTF
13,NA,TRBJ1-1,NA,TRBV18,TGTGCCAGCTCCGGACAGATGAACACTGAAGCTTTCTTT,CASSGQMNTEAFF
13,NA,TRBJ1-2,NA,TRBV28,TGTGCCAGCACGGGAAACAGGGTTTATGGCTACACCTTC,CASTGNRVYGYTF
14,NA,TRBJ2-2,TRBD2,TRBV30,TGTGCCTGGAGTAGCGGGAGGAAAACCGGGGAGCTGTTTTTT,CAWSSGRKTGELFF
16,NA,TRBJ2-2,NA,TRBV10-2,TGCGCCAGCATAGGGCTTCCGGGGTCGAACACCGGGGAGCTGTTTTTT,CASIGLPGSNTGELFF
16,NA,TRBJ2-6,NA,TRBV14,TGTGCCAGCAGCCAAATCAGGGGCTCTGGGGCCAACGTCCTGACTTTC,CASSQIRGSGANVLTF